Following are 17 T cell receptor beta chains from one sample sequenced in a study of beta chain features in type 1 diabetes. Since all of the isolated RNA was reverse transcribed, expressed TCRB transcripts were what got sequenced. Assay used: immunoSEQ multiplex PCR; TCRdb lists only in-frame clones, some missing. The repertoire holds hundreds of thousands of clones, over 12% seen once, with 0.03% to 0.045% in the top ten. Points from the study as a whole: Shorter TCRB CDR3s, moderately but significantly so, marked every one of the four CD4+ subsets in Type 1 diabetes patients.

No cognate antigen is known for these TCRs. The sample was naive CD4+ T cells from blood. The receptor source for this set is a man younger than 30 with type 1 diabetes.

This clone was observed a handful of times. The V call is TRBV6-1, the J call TRBJ2-7, with D possibly matching TRBD2 (5 bases). CDR3 length: 13 residues. The germline CDR1 and CDR2 sequences are MNHNS and SASEGT. V lost 7 bases and J 4 bases, leaving 14 bases between the germline ends. The CDR3 loop reads CASNSGSTYEQYF. As DNA, the CDR3 is TGTGCCAGCAACAGTGGGAGTACGTACGAGCAGTACTTC.

The CDR3 reads CASSYPRGRTYGYTF. The CDR3 nucleotides are TGTGCCAGCAGTTACCCCCGGGGAAGAACCTATGGCTACACCTTC. The chain carries TRBV6-5 and TRBJ1-2; D ambiguous. Germline-derived CDR1 and CDR2 are MNHEY and SVGAGI. There are 15 residues in the CDR3. V lost 2 bases and J lost 4, with 14 bases in between.

On this clone itself: At the DNA level, this CDR3 is encoded by other sequences in the same sample as well. Here the CDR3 reads CASSLRGGVTDTQYF. CDR3 nucleotides: TGTGCCAGCAGCTTACGTGGCGGGGTAACAGATACGCAGTATTTT. The V gene is TRBV7-2, the J gene TRBJ2-3, with D possibly being TRBD2 (6 bases). This CDR3 is built from 15 residues. Per germline, CDR1 SGHTA and CDR2 FQGNSA. The V and J ends lost 2 bases and 3 bases respectively, with 12 bases between them.

This clone was observed a few times. This chain uses TRBV7-2 with TRBJ2-3, with TRBD2 matching over 14 bases. The ends lost 5 bases at V and 4 bases at J; junction bases unmatched: 5. Germline loops: CDR1 SGHTA, CDR2 FQGNSA. There are 16 residues in the CDR3. The CDR3 loop reads CASSPGLAGGPDTQYF. The CDR3 DNA follows: TGTGCCAGCAGCCCAGGACTAGCGGGAGGACCAGATACGCAGTATTTT.

This chain links TRBV14 with TRBJ2-4, with 9 nucleotides matching TRBD1. Trimming cost V 1 base and J 7 bases; bases outside gene matches: 2. The germline V gene encodes CDR1 SGHDN and CDR2 FVKESK. CDR3 length equals 14 residues. CDR3 sequence (DNA): TGTGCCAGCAGCCAAGTCGACAGGGGGAACATTCAGTACTTC. It yields the protein CASSQVDRGNIQYF. The full variable domain, its missing parts supplied by reference TRBV14 and TRBJ2-4, is EAGVTQFPSHSVIEKGQTVTLRCDPISGHDNLYWYRRVMGKEIKFLLHFVKESKQDESGMPNNRFLAERTGGTYSTLKVQPAELEDSGVYFCASSQVDRGNIQYFGAGTRLSVL.

The rearrangement joins TRBV5-6 to TRBJ2-5; tentatively, D is TRBD2 (6 bases). Trimming stripped 6 bases from V and 5 bases from J, with 23 bases between. This CDR3 is built from 16 residues. From germline, CDR1 is SGHDT and CDR2 YYEEEE. CDR3 DNA: TGTGCCAGCACCACTGATAGGTTGGAGGCGGGGGAGACCCAGTACTTC. Its translation: CASTTDRLEAGETQYF. Filled out from reference TRBV5-6 and TRBJ2-5, the complete variable domain reads DAGVTQSPTHLIKTRGQQVTLRCSPKSGHDTVSWYQQALGQGPQFIFQYYEEEERQRGNFPDRFSGHQFPNYSSELNVNALLLGDSALYLCASTTDRLEAGETQYFGPGTRLLVL.

The chain joins TRBV30 to TRBJ2-1; 8 bases line up with TRBD2. Germline V gives CDR1 GTSNPN, CDR2 SVGIG (reference sequence). Trimming removed 4 bases from V and 7 bases from J; junction bases left unmatched: 12. The CDR3 consists of 15 residues. The CDR3 region has the DNA TGTGCCTGGACCGCCTGGGCGGGCGGGGGGAATGAGCAGTTCTTC. It is translated as CAWTAWAGGGNEQFF.

This chain links TRBV6-5 with TRBJ2-2; 14 bases fit TRBD2. Germline V gene data show CDR1 as MNHEY and CDR2 as SVGAGI. This CDR3 comprises 16 residues. J lost 5 bases, V lost 2 bases, and 1 base had no gene match. In DNA, the CDR3 is TGTGCCAGCAGTTACGGGACTAGCGGGAGAACCGGGGAGCTGTTTTTT. As protein: CASSYGTSGRTGELFF.

The rearrangement joins TRBV30 to TRBJ1-4; 7 nucleotides match TRBD1. CDR3 length equals 14 residues. After removal of 1 base from V and 3 bases from J, the junction contained 2 bases not matched to a gene. Germline loops: CDR1 GTSNPN, CDR2 SVGIG (reference sequence). The CDR3 bases are TGTGCCTGGAGTGACGACAGGGCTAATGAAAAACTGTTTTTT. It encodes CAWSDDRANEKLFF.

This clone has more than one count but fewer than ten. V gene TRBV6-6 combines with J gene TRBJ2-7, with 7 bases matching TRBD1. Germline V gene data show CDR1 as MNHNY and CDR2 as SVGAGI (reference sequence). The CDR3 totals 14 residues. The junction had 8 bases not matched to a gene; V was cut back by 4 bases and J by 5 bases. The CDR3 protein is CASSLDRSVDEQYF. The CDR3 DNA is TGTGCCAGCAGTTTGGACAGGTCCGTAGACGAGCAGTACTTC.

The chain joins TRBV7-9 to TRBJ2-7, with D perhaps TRBD2 (6 bases). V lost 2 bases and J 0 bases, leaving 14 bases between the germline ends. The CDR3 totals 16 residues. From germline, CDR1 is SEHNR and CDR2 FQNEAQ (reference sequence). CDR3 sequence (DNA): TGTGCCAGCAGCTTATCTTCTCTAGCGAGCTCCTACGAGCAGTACTTC. Its protein is CASSLSSLASSYEQYF.

V and J are TRBV11-1 and TRBJ2-5; unclear D gene. CDR1 and CDR2 from the germline V gene are SGHAT and FQDESV (reference sequence). The CDR3 loop spans 13 amino acids. V dropped 2 bases and J dropped 5 bases, with 9 bases sitting between them. The chain's CDR3 is CASSLRVGETQYF. In nucleotides, the CDR3 is TGTGCCAGCAGCTTAAGGGTTGGGGAGACCCAGTACTTC.

This clone was counted a few times. The chain recombines TRBV2 with TRBJ2-5; 7 positions agree with TRBD1. The CDR3 is made up of 15 amino acids. The V gene end was trimmed by 7 bases and the J gene end by 5 bases; junction bases not matched to a gene: 13. Germline CDR1 is SNHLY and CDR2 is FYNNEI. This CDR3 is CASTGTAPSLETQYF. The CDR3 coding sequence is TGTGCCAGCACCGGGACAGCGCCTTCCTTGGAGACCCAGTACTTC.

This clone came up a few times. This chain connects TRBV28 to TRBJ1-2, with TRBD1 identical over 10 bases. Germline CDR1 reads MDHEN; CDR2 reads SYDVKM. J gave up 4 bases and V 5 bases, and 10 bases lay outside the gene matches. This CDR3 is built from 16 residues. This CDR3 is CASSLITGTGVYGYTF. CDR3 DNA sequence: TGTGCCAGCAGTCTAATAACCGGGACAGGGGTCTATGGCTACACCTTC.

This clone was detected only a few times. The J gene is TRBJ2-5, the V gene TRBV13; D unresolved. From germline, CDR1 is PRHDT and CDR2 FYEKMQ (reference sequence). The CDR3 totals 13 residues. With 1 base removed from V and 9 bases from J, the gap between germline ends came to 12 bases. The CDR3 DNA follows: TGTGCCAGCAGCTTAGACGGAGCCTCAGCCCAGTACTTC. Translated, it gives CASSLDGASAQYF.

This clone was detected a few times. The rearrangement uses TRBV30 and TRBJ2-2; D unclear. This CDR3 is built from 15 residues. The V end was cut by 3 bases, the J end by 1 base, with 12 bases between. From germline, CDR1 is GTSNPN and CDR2 SVGIG (reference sequence). The CDR3 DNA is TGTGCCTGGAGGGCACGAGAAAAGAACACCGGGGAGCTGTTTTTT. This gives the protein CAWRAREKNTGELFF.

The chain couples TRBV7-2 to TRBJ2-7, with TRBD1 matching over 7 bases. Unmatched junction bases numbered 6, after V lost 1 base and J lost 6 bases. The CDR3 is 14 amino acids. CDR1 and CDR2 (germline): SGHTA, FQGNSA. CDR3: CASSLGQGFIEQYF. The CDR3 DNA follows: TGTGCCAGCAGCTTAGGACAGGGTTTTATCGAGCAGTACTTC.